The clone carrying this T cell receptor (beta chain) was seen many times. Its antigen is as yet unknown. The data were obtained in a study of read filtering for tumor transcriptome and immune sequencing. Looking at the study overall: Revised staging placed roughly 8 patients in R-ISS I, 15 to 20 in II, more than 5 in III. RNA-seq yielded only about 80 to 1,400 TCR reads, IR-seq about 3.5 to 10.27 million.

Germline CDR1 DFQATT, CDR2 SNEGSKA (reference sequence). This CDR3 region has 13 residues. Trimming cost V 6 bases and J 4 bases, with 15 bases left between them. Study-level results: Approximately 80% of IR-seq clonotypes had one read, totaling about 3.5% of reads; RNA-seq: about 74% and 41%.

From 350 to 500 ng of RNA, a library with molecular barcoded alpha/delta and beta/gamma adaptors was made. TCRdb re-analysed the reads in MiXCR, keeping a single row per CDR3 protein. Found here are around 50,000 distinct CDR3 sequences, around 12% of them singletons; the top ten hold 16%. This sequence joins TRBV20-1 and TRBJ2-5; D possibly matches TRBD1 or TRBD2 (6 bases each). The sample consisted of a population of CD138-negative cells sorted from bone marrow. This sequence was found in a donor aged 40 or over with multiple myeloma. The CDR3 here is CSAKWGALETQYF. As DNA, the CDR3 is TGCAGTGCCAAGTGGGGGGCTCTAGAGACCCAGTACTTC.